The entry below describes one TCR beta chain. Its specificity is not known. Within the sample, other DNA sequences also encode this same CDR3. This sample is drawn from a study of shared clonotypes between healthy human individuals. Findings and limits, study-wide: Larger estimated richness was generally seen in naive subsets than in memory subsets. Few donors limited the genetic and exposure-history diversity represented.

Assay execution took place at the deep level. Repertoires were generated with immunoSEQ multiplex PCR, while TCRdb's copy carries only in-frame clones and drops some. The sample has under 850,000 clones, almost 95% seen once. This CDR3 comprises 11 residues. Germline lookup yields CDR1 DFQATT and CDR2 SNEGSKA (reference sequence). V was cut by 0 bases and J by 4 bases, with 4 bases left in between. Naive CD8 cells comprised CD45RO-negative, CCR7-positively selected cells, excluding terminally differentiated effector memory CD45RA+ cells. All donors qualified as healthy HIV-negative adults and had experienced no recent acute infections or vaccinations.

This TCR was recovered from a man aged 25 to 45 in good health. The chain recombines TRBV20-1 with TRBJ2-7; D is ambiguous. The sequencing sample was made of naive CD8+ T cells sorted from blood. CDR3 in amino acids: CSARDLYEQYF. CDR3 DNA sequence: TGCAGTGCTAGAGACCTTTACGAGCAGTACTTC.